This entry lists 24 T cell receptor beta chains sequenced from one sample in a study of tumor-infiltrating lymphocytes in primary liver carcinoma. The investigators made TCR beta cDNA from roughly 0.45 ug total RNA, using a constant-region primer. Employing slightly modified ARM-PCR, three nested multiplex PCR rounds were run, and these gave rise to the TCR beta libraries. The study ran its first two PCR rounds for 9 to 10 cycles each, using TRBV1-TRBV30 forward primers and a C-beta reverse primer. Each CDR3 protein is one row after TCRdb ran MiXCR on the multiplex PCR reads. The sample has 180,000 or so distinct CDR3 sequences, roughly three fifths seen once. Unsorted whole blood supplied the RNA, and germline DNA was extracted too. The sample comprised peripheral blood. These TCRs come from a man aged 35 to 55 with primary liver carcinoma and hepatitis B virus infection.

The sample holds a few counts of this clonotype. The chain couples TRBV6-1 to TRBJ2-5; D perhaps matches TRBD1 (6 bases). CDR3 length: 15 amino acids. Trimming removed 1 base at V and 5 bases at J, with 14 bases between. Germline CDR1 and CDR2: MNHNS and SASEGT. In nucleotides, the CDR3 is TGTGCCAGCAGTGAAGTTCCGTACCAGGGGGAGACCCAGTACTTC. As protein: CASSEVPYQGETQYF.

The chain has TRBV11-2 and TRBJ2-7; D not certain. The germline V and J ends were trimmed by 8 bases and 3 bases, with 14 bases remaining between them. CDR3 size: 13 residues. Germline V gene lookup returns CDR1 SGHAT and CDR2 FQNNGV. CDR3 nucleotides: TGTGCCAGCGGCACCACTAACGGCTACGAGCAGTACTTC. Translated, it gives CASGTTNGYEQYF.

Points on this clonotype: A read error is possible here, since a much larger clone lies one base away. The chain combines TRBV29-1 with TRBJ2-7, with 8 bases matching TRBD2. Germline lookup yields CDR1 SQVTM and CDR2 ANQGSEA. This CDR3 region has 12 residues. The CDR3 reads CSVHSGMDEQHF. The CDR3 DNA reads TGCAGCGTCCATAGCGGGATGGACGAGCAGCACTTC.

As to this clonotype: This could be a read error, since a much larger clone is one nucleotide away. The V call is TRBV11-1, the J call TRBJ1-6; the D is unclear. CDR3 length: 13 residues. The germline V gene has CDR1 SGHAT and CDR2 FQDESV (reference sequence). CDR3 in amino acids: CVSGEDYNSPLHF. Here the CDR3 DNA reads TGTGTCAGCGGGGAGGACTACAATTCACCCCTCCACTTT.

Concerning this clonotype: One end of the junction is discordant with germline, which a read error may explain. J is TRBJ1-2 and V is TRBV5-1; 10 nucleotides line up with TRBD1. The germline gives CDR1 SGHRS, CDR2 YFSETQ. CDR3 length: 16 residues. The chain's CDR3 is CASSLAGTGEYYGFTF. The CDR3 DNA follows: TGCGCCAGCAGCTTGGCCGGGACAGGGGAATACTATGGCTTCACCTTC.

The chain has TRBV10-3 and TRBJ1-1; no reliable D call. The germline V gene has CDR1 ENHRY and CDR2 SYGVKD. The V end lost 2 bases, the J end lost 2 bases, and 0 bases lay between the germline ends. There are 11 residues in the CDR3. Here the CDR3 DNA reads TGTGCCATCAGTGAGAACACTGAAGCTTTCTTT. Translation gives CAISENTEAFF.

Of note for this clonotype: Because it lacks the conserved phenylalanine or tryptophan at the end, this CDR3 is likely a read error. This sequence joins TRBV11-2 and TRBJ2-7, with D perhaps given as TRBD1 or TRBD2 (5 bases each). Looked up from germline, CDR1 is SGHAT and CDR2 is FQNNGV. The CDR3 sequence is 15 residues long. For the CDR3, the DNA is TGTGCCAGCGGCCCAAGGGACGACAGCTCCTACGAACAGTACTCC. It translates to CASGPRDDSSYEQYS.

This clonotype was seen only a few times. The J gene is TRBJ2-7, the V gene TRBV4-1; weak D call: TRBD1 (6 bases). The CDR3 is 16 amino acids. The V gene's germline CDR1 is MGHRA and CDR2 YSYEKL. V was cut by 2 bases and J by 9 bases, with 23 bases left in between. CDR3 amino acids: CASSQSGTQGRFGQYF. CDR3 in DNA: TGCGCCAGCAGCCAAAGCGGTACGCAGGGGAGATTTGGGCAGTACTTC.

This CDR3 is CASSAPTGREETQYF. CDR3 DNA sequence: TGTGCCAGCAGCGCCCCGACAGGGCGGGAAGAGACCCAGTACTTC. The rearrangement uses TRBV5-4 and TRBJ2-5; 7 bases are a match to TRBD1. The V and J ends lost 4 bases and 3 bases, in that order; junction bases with no gene match: 9. This CDR3 contains 15 residues. Germline CDR1 SGHNT, CDR2 YYREEE (reference sequence).

There are many counts of this clonotype. The chain is built from TRBV11-2 and TRBJ2-3, with 9 positions matching TRBD2. There are 16 residues in the CDR3. Germline CDR1 and CDR2: SGHAT and FQNNGV. Losses at the gene ends were 7 bases for V and 2 bases for J; bases not matched to a gene: 10. CDR3 region: CASTLGPSGNTDTQYF. The CDR3 nucleotides read TGTGCCAGCACCCTAGGTCCTAGCGGGAACACAGATACGCAGTATTTT.

With respect to this clonotype: The junction departs from the called germline gene at one end, perhaps through a read error. V and J are TRBV10-2 and TRBJ2-1; D is possibly TRBD2 (6 bases). CDR3 length: 17 amino acids. Germline-derived CDR1 and CDR2 are WSHSY and SAAADI. The CDR3 region has the DNA TGCGCCAGCAGGGACCGTAACGGGAGCACCGCCTACAATGGGCAGTTCTTC. Protein product: CASRDRNGSTAYNGQFF.

The V gene is TRBV5-4, the J gene TRBJ2-2; D is tentatively TRBD1 or TRBD2 (5 bases each). V lost 3 bases and J lost 3, with 12 bases in between. CDR1 SGHNT and CDR2 YYREEE come from the germline V gene (reference sequence). This CDR3 contains 15 residues. The CDR3 DNA reads TGTGCCAGCAGCTCGGGGCCGTTGTACACCGGGGAGCTGTTTTTT. Its translation: CASSSGPLYTGELFF.

J is TRBJ2-1 and V is TRBV29-1; D ambiguous. This CDR3 has 14 amino acids. V lost 7 bases to trimming and J lost 0 bases, with 13 bases between them. Germline CDR1 is SQVTM and CDR2 is ANQGSEA. The CDR3 loop reads CSAIDFSSYNEQFF. CDR3 bases: TGCAGCGCCATAGACTTTAGCTCCTACAATGAGCAGTTCTTC.

This clonotype was seen a handful of times. This chain uses TRBV12-3 or TRBV12-4 with TRBJ2-7; D perhaps matches TRBD1 (6 bases). V gave up 5 bases and J gave up 1 base, with 9 bases separating them. CDR3 length: 13 amino acids. CDR3: CASSEDSSYEQYF. CDR3 nucleotides: TGTGCCAGCAGTGAGGACAGTTCCTACGAGCAGTACTTC.

The V and J genes are TRBV29-1 and TRBJ2-5, with 7 bases that match TRBD2. CDR3 length equals 14 residues. CDR1 is SQVTM and CDR2 is ANQGSEA in the germline V gene. V lost 3 bases, J lost 6 bases, and 10 bases stayed unmatched. In DNA, the CDR3 is TGCAGCGTTGATTTCGCGGGAGAGGGGAAGACCCAGTACTTC. Its protein product is CSVDFAGEGKTQYF.

The CDR3 loop reads CASRLFALSTGELFF. The CDR3 region has the DNA TGTGCCAGCAGATTGTTCGCCCTTAGCACTGGGGAGCTGTTTTTT. The chain employs TRBV6-1 and TRBJ2-2, with D unclear. The CDR3 runs 15 residues. V shed 6 bases and J shed 8 bases, with 19 bases lying between them. Per germline, CDR1 MNHNS and CDR2 SASEGT.

A note on this clonotype: A much more abundant neighbour one base away suggests this may be a read error. J is TRBJ2-3 and V is TRBV29-1, with 9 bases matching TRBD1. Germline V lookup: CDR1 SQVTM, CDR2 ANQGSEA. The CDR3 consists of 15 residues. This CDR3 reads CSVAGQGPGTDMQYF. As DNA, the CDR3 is TGCAGCGTTGCCGGACAGGGGCCGGGCACAGATATGCAGTATTTT.

This clonotype was observed a few times. One base away lies a much larger clone, so this may be a sequencing read error. This rearrangement joins TRBV11-1 to TRBJ2-2, with D possibly TRBD1 on 6 matching bases. This CDR3 comprises 16 residues. The V gene's germline CDR1 is SGHAT and CDR2 FQDESV (reference sequence). The CDR3 spells CTSSLKRQANTGELFF. For the CDR3, the DNA is TGTACCAGCAGCTTAAAACGACAGGCGAACACCGGGGAGCTGTTTTTT.

The chain combines TRBV7-8 with TRBJ1-5, with 10 bases identical to TRBD1. The V gene end was trimmed by 4 bases and the J gene end by 4 bases; junction bases not matched to a gene: 16. The CDR3 covers 19 residues. Germline CDR1 is SGHVS and CDR2 is FQNEAQ. CDR3 amino acids: CASSSGTGDAFWDNQPQHF. The DNA for the CDR3 is TGTGCCAGCAGCTCCGGGACAGGGGACGCCTTCTGGGATAATCAGCCCCAGCATTTT.

There are a few counts of this clonotype. The chain has TRBV29-1 and TRBJ2-2, with 8 bases lining up with TRBD1. The ends lost 1 base at V and 1 base at J; junction bases unmatched: 8. CDR3 length: 17 residues. Germline V gene lookup returns CDR1 SQVTM and CDR2 ANQGSEA. The CDR3 sequence: CSVEGRPGGLNTGELFF. CDR3 nucleotide sequence: TGCAGCGTTGAAGGAAGGCCAGGGGGCTTGAACACCGGGGAGCTGTTTTTT.

This clonotype was recorded a few times. The chain joins TRBV7-8 to TRBJ2-7; TRBD1 might be the D (6 bases). Looked up from germline, CDR1 is SGHVS and CDR2 is FQNEAQ. The CDR3 runs 14 residues. V shed 5 bases and J shed 4 bases, with 15 bases lying between them. Here the CDR3 reads CASSLSAGDYEQYF. CDR3 sequence (DNA): TGTGCCAGCAGCCTCTCAGCAGGGGATTACGAGCAGTACTTC.

The chain uses TRBV6-5 and TRBJ2-5; tentatively, D is TRBD2 (6 bases). Germline CDR1 reads MNHEY; CDR2 reads SVGAGI. Trimming took off 2 bases at V and 5 bases at J, with 9 bases between the two ends. The CDR3 is 13 residues long. As DNA, the CDR3 is TGTGCCAGCAGTTACCTGGAGGGGGAGACCCAGTACTTC. It yields the protein CASSYLEGETQYF.

As regards this clonotype: At one end the junction does not follow the germline gene, possibly because of a read error. The chain is built from TRBV29-1 and TRBJ2-3; TRBD1 aligns across 7 bases. The germline CDR1 and CDR2 sequences are SQVTM and ANQGSEA. The CDR3 extends over 13 amino acids. The CDR3 region has the DNA TGCAGCGCTCACAGGGGATTCACAGATATGCAGTATTTT. Its translation is CSAHRGFTDMQYF.

Comments on this clonotype: This sequence may be a read error, since a much larger clone differs from it by one base. The chain couples TRBV14 to TRBJ2-2; 7 bases match TRBD1. The CDR3 consists of 14 residues. In germline, CDR1 is SGHDN, CDR2 FVKESK. This CDR3 is CASRSGQNTRELFF. The CDR3 DNA sequence: TGTGCCAGCAGGTCGGGACAGAACACCAGGGAGCTGTTTTTT.